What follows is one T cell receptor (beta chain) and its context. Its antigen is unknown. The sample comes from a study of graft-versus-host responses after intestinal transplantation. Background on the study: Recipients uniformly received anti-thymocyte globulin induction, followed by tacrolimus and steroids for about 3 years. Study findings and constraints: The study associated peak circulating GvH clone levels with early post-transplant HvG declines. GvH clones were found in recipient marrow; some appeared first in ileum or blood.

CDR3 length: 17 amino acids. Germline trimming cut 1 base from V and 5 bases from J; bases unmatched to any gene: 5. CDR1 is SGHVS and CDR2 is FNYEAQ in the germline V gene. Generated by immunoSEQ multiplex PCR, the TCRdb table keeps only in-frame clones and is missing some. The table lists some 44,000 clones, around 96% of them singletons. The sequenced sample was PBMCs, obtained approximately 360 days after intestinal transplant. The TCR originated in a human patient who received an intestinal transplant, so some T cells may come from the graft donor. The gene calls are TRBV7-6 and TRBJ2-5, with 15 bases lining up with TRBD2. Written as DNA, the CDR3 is TGTGCCAGCAGCTTAGATGGACTAGCGGGGGGGATGGAGACCCAGTACTTC. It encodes CASSLDGLAGGMETQYF. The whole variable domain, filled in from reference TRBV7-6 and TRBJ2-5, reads GAGVSQSPRYKVTKRGQDVALRCDPISGHVSLYWYRQALGQGPEFLTYFNYEAQQDKSGLPNDRFSAERPEGSISTLTIQRTEQRDSAMYRCASSLDGLAGGMETQYFGPGTRLLVL.